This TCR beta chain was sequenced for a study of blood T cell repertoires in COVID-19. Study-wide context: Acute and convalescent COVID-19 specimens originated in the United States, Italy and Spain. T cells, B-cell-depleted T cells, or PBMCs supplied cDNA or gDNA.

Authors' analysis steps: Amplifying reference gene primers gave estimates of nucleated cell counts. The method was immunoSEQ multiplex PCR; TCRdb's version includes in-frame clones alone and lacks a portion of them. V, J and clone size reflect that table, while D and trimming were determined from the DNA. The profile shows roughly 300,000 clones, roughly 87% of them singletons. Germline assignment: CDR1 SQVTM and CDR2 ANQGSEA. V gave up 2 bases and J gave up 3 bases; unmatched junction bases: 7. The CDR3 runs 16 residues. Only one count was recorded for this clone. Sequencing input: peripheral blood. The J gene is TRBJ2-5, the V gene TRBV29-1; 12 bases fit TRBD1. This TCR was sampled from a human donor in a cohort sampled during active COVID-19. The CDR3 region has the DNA TGCAGCGTTGAAAGAGGGGGGACAGGGGGCGAAGAGACCCAGTACTTC. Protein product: CSVERGGTGGEETQYF.